This section outlines one TCR beta chain sequence together with its context. Per the germline V gene, CDR1 is MDHEN and CDR2 is SYDVKM. V shed 5 bases and J shed 7 bases, with 18 bases lying between them. The CDR3 runs to 14 residues. This sample stems from a study of OX40 agonist ivuxolimab in advanced cancers. Overall study: Participants averaged approximately 61 years of age (range about 23 to 90) and were 75% to 90% male.

Measured with immunoSEQ multiplex PCR; TCRdb has only the in-frame clones, and not every one. This repertoire shows fewer than 95,000 clones, about 93% found once; its top ten account for 0.43%. Here the sequenced sample was CD4+ or CD8+ T cells sorted from blood, taken in a trial of the OX40 agonist ivuxolimab. The TCR was taken from an adult with an advanced solid tumor such as melanoma, head and neck, liver or kidney cancer. The chain uses TRBV28 and TRBJ2-7; D might be TRBD1 (8 bases). The CDR3 region is CASSAPGQGGEQYF. CDR3 nucleotide sequence: TGTGCCAGCAGTGCGCCAGGACAGGGAGGGGAGCAGTACTTC. Together with reference TRBV28 and TRBJ2-7, the CDR3 gives the full variable domain: DVKVTQSSRYLVKRTGEKVFLECVQDMDHENMFWYRQDPGLGLRLIYFSYDVKMKEKGDIPEGYSVSREKKERFSLILESASTNQTSMYLCASSAPGQGGEQYFGPGTRLTVT.